What follows describes a single TCR beta chain. CDR1 and CDR2 from the germline V gene are KGHSH and LQKENI. The length of the CDR3 is 15 residues. The nucleotide record is missing. Approximately 11-patient cohort: some 11 active juvenile idiopathic arthritis patients, 3 polyarticular, 8 oligoarticular. The entry originates in a study of synovial regulatory T cells in juvenile arthritis. The method was immunoSEQ multiplex PCR; TCRdb's version includes in-frame clones alone and lacks a portion of them. The repertoire table contains 10,000 or so clones. Sequencing used Treg cells from blood. Subset here: remaining (HLA-DR-negative) circulating blood Treg cells. The source of this sequence is a donor younger than 30 with juvenile idiopathic arthritis. The rearrangement uses TRBV18 and TRBJ1-2; the TCRdb call, TRBD1, lacks DNA for checking. The CDR3 here is CASSPALQGYYGYTF.